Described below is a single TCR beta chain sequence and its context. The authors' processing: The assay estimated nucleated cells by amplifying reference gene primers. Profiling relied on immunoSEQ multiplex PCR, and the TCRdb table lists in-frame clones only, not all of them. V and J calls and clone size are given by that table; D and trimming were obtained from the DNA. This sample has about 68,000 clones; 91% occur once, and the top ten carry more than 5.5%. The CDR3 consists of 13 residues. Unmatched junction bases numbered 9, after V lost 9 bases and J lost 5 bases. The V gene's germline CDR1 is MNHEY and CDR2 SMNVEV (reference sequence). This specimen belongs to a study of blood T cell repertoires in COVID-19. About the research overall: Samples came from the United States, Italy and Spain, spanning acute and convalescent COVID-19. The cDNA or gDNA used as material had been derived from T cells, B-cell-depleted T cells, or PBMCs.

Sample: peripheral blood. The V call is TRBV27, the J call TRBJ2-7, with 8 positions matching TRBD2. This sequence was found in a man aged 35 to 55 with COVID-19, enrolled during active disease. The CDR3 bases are TGTGCCAGTTGCTCCCGGGGGGGCCACGAGCAGTACTTC. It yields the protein CASCSRGGHEQYF.